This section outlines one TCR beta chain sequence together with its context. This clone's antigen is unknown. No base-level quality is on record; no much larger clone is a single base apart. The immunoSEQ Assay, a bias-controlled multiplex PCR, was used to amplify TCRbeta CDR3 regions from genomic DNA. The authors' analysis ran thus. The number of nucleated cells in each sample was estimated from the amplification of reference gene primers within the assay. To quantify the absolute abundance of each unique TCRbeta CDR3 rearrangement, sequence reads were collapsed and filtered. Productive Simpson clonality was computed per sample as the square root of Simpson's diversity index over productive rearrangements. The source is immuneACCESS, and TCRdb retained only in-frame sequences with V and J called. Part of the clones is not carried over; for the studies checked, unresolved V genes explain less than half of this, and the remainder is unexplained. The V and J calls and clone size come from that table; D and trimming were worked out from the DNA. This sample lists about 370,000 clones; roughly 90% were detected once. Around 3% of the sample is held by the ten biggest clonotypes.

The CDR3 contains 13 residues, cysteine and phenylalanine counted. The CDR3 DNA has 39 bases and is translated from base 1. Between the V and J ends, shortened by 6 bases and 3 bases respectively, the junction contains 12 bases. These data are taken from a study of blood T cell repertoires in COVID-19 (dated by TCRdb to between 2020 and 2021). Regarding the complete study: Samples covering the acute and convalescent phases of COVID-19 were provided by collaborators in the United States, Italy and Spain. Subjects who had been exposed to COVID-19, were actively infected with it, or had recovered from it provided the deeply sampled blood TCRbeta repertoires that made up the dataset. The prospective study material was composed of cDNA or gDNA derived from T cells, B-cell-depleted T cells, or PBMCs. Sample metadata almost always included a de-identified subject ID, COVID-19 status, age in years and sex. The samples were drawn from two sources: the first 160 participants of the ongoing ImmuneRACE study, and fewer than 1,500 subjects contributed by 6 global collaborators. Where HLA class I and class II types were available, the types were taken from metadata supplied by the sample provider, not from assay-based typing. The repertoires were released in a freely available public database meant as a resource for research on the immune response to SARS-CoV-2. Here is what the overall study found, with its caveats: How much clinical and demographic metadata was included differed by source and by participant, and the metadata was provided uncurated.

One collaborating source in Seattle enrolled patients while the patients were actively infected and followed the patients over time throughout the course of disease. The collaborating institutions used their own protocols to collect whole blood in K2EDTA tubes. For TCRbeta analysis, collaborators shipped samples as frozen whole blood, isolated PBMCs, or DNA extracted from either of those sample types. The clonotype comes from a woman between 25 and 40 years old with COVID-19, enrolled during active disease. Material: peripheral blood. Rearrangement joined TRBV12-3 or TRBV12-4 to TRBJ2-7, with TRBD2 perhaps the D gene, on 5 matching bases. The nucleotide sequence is TGTGCCAGCAGCCTAGCTGAGGGCTACGAGCAGTACTTC. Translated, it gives CASSLAEGYEQYF.